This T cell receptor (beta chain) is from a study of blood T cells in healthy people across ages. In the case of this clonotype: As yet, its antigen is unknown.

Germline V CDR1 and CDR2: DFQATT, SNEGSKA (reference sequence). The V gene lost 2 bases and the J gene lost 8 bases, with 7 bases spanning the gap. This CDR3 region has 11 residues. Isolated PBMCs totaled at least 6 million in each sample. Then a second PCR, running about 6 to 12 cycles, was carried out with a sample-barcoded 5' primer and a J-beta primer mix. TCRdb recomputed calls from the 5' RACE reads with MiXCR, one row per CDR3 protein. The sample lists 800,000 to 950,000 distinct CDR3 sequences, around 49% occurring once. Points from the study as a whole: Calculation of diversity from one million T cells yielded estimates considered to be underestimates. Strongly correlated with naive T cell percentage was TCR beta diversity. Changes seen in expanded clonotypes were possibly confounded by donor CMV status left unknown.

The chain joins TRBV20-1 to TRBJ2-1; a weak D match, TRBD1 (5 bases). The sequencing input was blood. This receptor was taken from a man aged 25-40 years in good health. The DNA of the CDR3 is TGCAGTGCTAGATGGGGCCATGAGCAGTTCTTC. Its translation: CSARWGHEQFF.